This T cell receptor (beta chain) was sequenced during a study of CD8 T cells in Susac syndrome. Reverse transcription of about 0.5 to 1 ug RNA used random hexamers. Each CDR3 protein is one row after TCRdb ran MiXCR on the immunoSEQ multiplex PCR reads. The table has about 150,000 distinct CDR3 sequences, around 95% seen once. Patients with stable or active relapsing-remitting disease, all of them treatment-naive, made up the multiple sclerosis controls. Bulk CD8+ and CD4+ cells came from magnetic negative isolation; CD8+ TEMRA by FACS. Germline trimming cut 3 bases from V and 6 bases from J; bases unmatched to any gene: 6. The CDR3 contains 14 residues. Per germline, CDR1 SGDLS and CDR2 YYNGEE.

This clonotype originated in a human donor with multiple sclerosis. This sequence joins TRBV9 and TRBJ1-2; 9 nucleotides match TRBD1. The material sequenced was CD4+ T cells from PBMCs. Here the CDR3 reads CASSGEQGAHGYTF. CDR3 DNA: TGTGCCAGCAGCGGCGAACAGGGGGCGCATGGCTACACCTTC. Filled out from reference TRBV9 and TRBJ1-2, the complete variable domain reads DSGVTQTPKHLITATGQRVTLRCSPRSGDLSVYWYQQSLDQGLQFLIQYYNGEERAKGNILERFSAQQFPDLHSELNLSSLELGDSALYFCASSGEQGAHGYTFGSGTRLTVV.